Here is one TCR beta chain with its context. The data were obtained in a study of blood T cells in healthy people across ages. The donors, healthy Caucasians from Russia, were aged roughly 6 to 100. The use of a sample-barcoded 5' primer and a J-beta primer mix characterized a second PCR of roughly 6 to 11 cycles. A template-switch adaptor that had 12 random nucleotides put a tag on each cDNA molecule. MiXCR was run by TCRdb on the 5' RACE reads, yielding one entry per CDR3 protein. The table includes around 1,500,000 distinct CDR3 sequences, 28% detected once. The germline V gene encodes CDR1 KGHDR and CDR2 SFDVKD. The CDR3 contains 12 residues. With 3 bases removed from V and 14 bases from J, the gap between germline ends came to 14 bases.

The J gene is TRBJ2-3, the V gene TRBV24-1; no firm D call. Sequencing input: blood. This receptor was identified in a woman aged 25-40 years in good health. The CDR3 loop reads CATSDAASWVYF. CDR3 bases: TGTGCCACCAGTGATGCGGCCTCCTGGGTGTATTTT.